Following are 18 T cell receptor beta chains from one sample sequenced in a study of blood T cell repertoires in COVID-19 (dated by TCRdb to the early 2020s). The library was produced with the immunoSEQ multiplex PCR assay. What TCRdb holds here is the immuneACCESS table cut down to in-frame rearrangements. Part of the clones is not present; checked against another copy, under half of the missing clones reflect an unresolved V gene, and the others are unexplained. In this sample the table shows roughly 80,000 clones, 83% of which occur a single time. Jointly, the top ten make up about 31% of the sample. The specimen was peripheral blood. These TCRs come from a woman of 80 years or more with acute or convalescent COVID-19.

This clone has just one count. The V gene is TRBV11-2, the J gene TRBJ2-3; 9 bases line up with TRBD2. Germline CDR1 and CDR2: SGHAT and FQNNGV. The trim removed 0 bases at V and 0 bases at J, leaving 7 bases unmatched. The CDR3 has 18 amino acids. In DNA, the CDR3 is TGTGCCAGCAGCTTAGATCCCCCTAGCGGGACTAGCACAGATACGCAGTATTTT. It is translated as CASSLDPPSGTSTDTQYF.

The chain carries TRBV7-3 and TRBJ2-1, with D maybe TRBD2 (5 bases). Trimming left V 0 bases short and J 0 bases short, with 9 bases between. The CDR3 is 16 amino acids. Per germline, CDR1 SGHTA and CDR2 FQGTGA. The CDR3 region has the DNA TGTGCCAGCAGCTTAACGGCAGCGGCCTCCTACAATGAGCAGTTCTTC. This gives the protein CASSLTAAASYNEQFF.

V gene TRBV6-5 combines with J gene TRBJ2-2, with a possible D match to TRBD1 (5 bases). V lost 8 bases to trimming and J lost 0 bases, with 10 bases between them. The CDR3 is made up of 14 amino acids. Germline assignment: CDR1 MNHEY and CDR2 SVGAGI. DNA of the CDR3: TGTGCCAGCGTTAAGACAGCGAACACCGGGGAGCTGTTTTTT. It is translated as CASVKTANTGELFF.

This clone came up a few times. The J gene is TRBJ2-2, the V gene TRBV9; TRBD1 might be the D (6 bases). The V end was cut by 0 bases, the J end by 7 bases, with 10 bases between. The CDR3 has 14 amino acids. In germline, CDR1 is SGDLS, CDR2 YYNGEE. CDR3 coding DNA: TGTGCCAGCAGCGTAGGACAGGTTGACGGGGAGCTGTTTTTT. Residues: CASSVGQVDGELFF.

The V and J genes are TRBV19 and TRBJ2-7; TRBD1 matches 7 bases. The CDR3 extends over 14 amino acids. With 3 bases clipped from V and 5 bases from J, the junction kept 7 bases outside the gene matches. Germline V gene lookup returns CDR1 LNHDA and CDR2 SQIVND (reference sequence). DNA of the CDR3: TGTGCCAGTAGTATTCGACAGGGTGTTGACGAGCAGTACTTC. Translation gives CASSIRQGVDEQYF.

This chain joins TRBV9 and TRBJ2-7, with D unclear. The V gene lost 0 bases and the J gene lost 2 bases, with 9 bases spanning the gap. CDR3 length: 14 residues. Germline loops: CDR1 SGDLS, CDR2 YYNGEE. CDR3 amino acids: CASSVDVEPYEQYF. CDR3 DNA sequence: TGTGCCAGCAGCGTAGATGTGGAGCCCTACGAGCAGTACTTC.

The V and J genes are TRBV4-2 and TRBJ2-7; 10 bases are a match to TRBD1. CDR1 and CDR2 (germline): LGHNA, YNFKEQ. After removal of 3 bases from V and 4 bases from J, the junction contained 12 bases not matched to a gene. CDR3 length: 17 amino acids. This CDR3 is CASSHHVGTGDSYEQYF. Here the CDR3 DNA reads TGTGCCAGCAGCCACCATGTAGGGACAGGGGACTCTTACGAGCAGTACTTC.

This chain uses TRBV5-1 with TRBJ1-1, with a possible D match to TRBD1 (5 bases). CDR3 size: 14 residues. Germline V gene lookup returns CDR1 SGHRS and CDR2 YFSETQ. Trimming pared 7 bases from V and 4 bases from J, leaving 17 bases between. CDR3: CASHGGEVSTEAFF. The CDR3 DNA is TGCGCCAGCCACGGGGGGGAGGTCTCCACTGAAGCTTTCTTT.

This CDR3 reads CASRSGGRTDTQYF. The CDR3 DNA reads TGCGCCAGCCGCTCGGGGGGGCGCACAGATACGCAGTATTTT. The chain recombines TRBV4-1 with TRBJ2-3; 8 positions match TRBD2. This CDR3 is built from 14 residues. V shed 8 bases and J 1 base; nucleotides not matched to a gene: 5. Germline lookup yields CDR1 MGHRA and CDR2 YSYEKL.

V is TRBV9 and J is TRBJ2-2; TRBD2 aligns across 9 bases. The V segment lost 4 bases and the J segment 5 bases; nucleotides outside the gene matches: 6. The CDR3 covers 15 residues. CDR1 and CDR2 (germline): SGDLS, YYNGEE. CDR3 bases: TGTGCCAGCAGCCCCAGGACTAGCGAGACCGGGGAGCTGTTTTTT. Translated: CASSPRTSETGELFF.

V and J are TRBV6-8 and TRBJ2-3; 11 bases align to TRBD2. Per germline, CDR1 MNHGY and CDR2 SAAAGT. This CDR3 comprises 17 residues. The V and J ends lost 7 bases and 2 bases, in that order; junction bases with no gene match: 11. The CDR3 DNA is TGTGCCAGCAATCCGGGACTAGCGGAGCACTACACAGATACGCAGTATTTT. As protein: CASNPGLAEHYTDTQYF.

Remarks on this clone: One end of the junction is discordant with germline, which a read error may explain. The V call is TRBV2, the J call TRBJ2-5; D is unclear. Germline V gives CDR1 SNHLY, CDR2 FYNNEI. The CDR3 is 12 residues long. The CDR3 loop reads CASSPLQVTQYF. The CDR3 DNA sequence: TGTGCCAGCTCGCCATTACAAGTGACCCAGTACTTC.

The chain carries TRBV24-1 and TRBJ1-1, with TRBD1 identical over 8 bases. The junction had 4 bases not matched to a gene; V was cut back by 5 bases and J by 3 bases. CDR3 size: 14 residues. CDR1 and CDR2 (germline): KGHDR, SFDVKD. The CDR3, as DNA: TGTGCCACCAGTGGGACAGGGTGGGACACTGAAGCTTTCTTT. As protein: CATSGTGWDTEAFF.

The CDR3 sequence: CASSQDRGEYNEQFF. The CDR3 DNA reads TGTGCCAGCAGCCAAGATAGGGGCGAGTACAATGAGCAGTTCTTC. V gene TRBV14 combines with J gene TRBJ2-1; a possible D gene is TRBD1 (5 bases). This CDR3 has 15 amino acids. Looked up from germline, CDR1 is SGHDN and CDR2 is FVKESK. Trimming took off 0 bases at V and 4 bases at J, with 10 bases between the two ends.

This clone was detected a few times. The V call is TRBV6-5, the J call TRBJ1-1, with a weak D call TRBD1 (6 bases). V lost 6 bases and J 11 bases, leaving 16 bases between the germline ends. The CDR3 loop spans 12 amino acids. Per germline, CDR1 MNHEY and CDR2 SVGAGI. The CDR3 nucleotides read TGTGCCAGCAGATCTCCTACAGGGTGGGCTTTCTTT. It codes for CASRSPTGWAFF.

This chain uses TRBV6-5 with TRBJ2-2; the match to TRBD1 covers 7 bases. The length of the CDR3 is 14 residues. Germline-derived CDR1 and CDR2 are MNHEY and SVGAGI. V dropped 3 bases and J dropped 5; count of bases not matched to a gene: 3. CDR3 loop: CASSYTGETGELFF. The CDR3 coding sequence is TGTGCCAGCAGTTATACAGGGGAGACCGGGGAGCTGTTTTTT.

This clone was counted only a few times. J is TRBJ2-3 and V is TRBV5-1; maybe TRBD1 (5 bases). The CDR3 runs 15 residues. Germline V gives CDR1 SGHRS, CDR2 YFSETQ. V dropped 1 base and J dropped 2 bases, with 11 bases sitting between them. CDR3 sequence reads: CASSLRGPTTDTQYF. As DNA, the CDR3 is TGCGCCAGCAGCTTGAGGGGTCCCACCACAGATACGCAGTATTTT.

The J gene is TRBJ1-2, the V gene TRBV2; 9 positions agree with TRBD1. Germline V gene lookup returns CDR1 SNHLY and CDR2 FYNNEI. V shed 4 bases and J 6 bases; nucleotides not matched to a gene: 6. The length of the CDR3 is 14 residues. The CDR3 DNA sequence: TGTGCCAGCAGTGCCAGGACAGGGGACGATGGCTACACCTTC. Translated: CASSARTGDDGYTF.